The present entry profiles one T cell receptor (beta chain) with its context. Its cognate antigen is unknown. The entry originates in a study of long-term antiretroviral therapy in people with HIV. Regarding the study as a whole: HIV repertoires covered narrower CDR3 length ranges than controls did. The study found that diversity rose after ART but stayed below transplant donor controls. Across all time points, the repertoire was dominated by clones that expanded before ART. Blood obtained between the mid-2000s and the late 2010s may reflect older ART regimens.

Samples were assayed with immunoSEQ v3.0 at survey level. Method: immunoSEQ multiplex PCR; TCRdb's copy keeps in-frame clones and lacks some. The data hold 25,000 to 30,000 clones, with 80% to 90% observed a single time. V lost 6 bases and J lost 6; bases outside the gene matches: 7. CDR3 length: 14 residues. Germline CDR1 reads SGHNT; CDR2 reads YYREEE (reference sequence). This sequence originates from a woman between 18 and 29 years old with HIV. The chain uses TRBV5-4 and TRBJ2-2; 8 nucleotides line up with TRBD1. Sequenced material: unsorted PBMCs, taken 1.8 years after starting antiretroviral therapy. The CDR3 protein is CASKTGTGPGELFF. The CDR3 DNA is TGTGCCAGCAAGACCGGGACAGGCCCCGGGGAGCTGTTTTTT. Complete variable domain (other parts from reference TRBV5-4 and TRBJ2-2): ETGVTQSPTHLIKTRGQQVTLRCSSQSGHNTVSWYQQALGQGPQFIFQYYREEENGRGNFPPRFSGLQFPNYSSELNVNALELDDSALYLCASKTGTGPGELFFGEGSRLTVL.